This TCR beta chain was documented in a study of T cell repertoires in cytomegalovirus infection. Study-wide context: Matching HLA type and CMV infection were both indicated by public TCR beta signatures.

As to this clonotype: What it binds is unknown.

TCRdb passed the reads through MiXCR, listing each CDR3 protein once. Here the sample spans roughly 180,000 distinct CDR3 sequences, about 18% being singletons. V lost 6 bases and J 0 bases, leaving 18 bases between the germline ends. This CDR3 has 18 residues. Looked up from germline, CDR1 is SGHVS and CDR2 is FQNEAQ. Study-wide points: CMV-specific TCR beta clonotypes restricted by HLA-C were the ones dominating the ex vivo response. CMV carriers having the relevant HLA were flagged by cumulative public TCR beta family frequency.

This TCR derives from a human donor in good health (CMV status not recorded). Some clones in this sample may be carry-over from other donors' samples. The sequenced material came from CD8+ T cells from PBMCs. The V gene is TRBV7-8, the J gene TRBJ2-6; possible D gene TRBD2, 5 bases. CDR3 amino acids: CASRTPGVAGSGANVLTF. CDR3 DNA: TGTGCCAGCAGAACCCCCGGGGTAGCCGGCTCTGGGGCCAACGTCCTGACTTTC.